This is a list of T cell receptor beta chains from one sample in a study of T cell changes during pregnancy in multiple sclerosis. Sequenced by immunoSEQ multiplex PCR; TCRdb stores in-frame clones only, minus some. The sample shows roughly 89,000 clones, 80% to 95% of them seen only once. The specimen was peripheral blood, collected in the first trimester of pregnancy. These TCRs come from a female donor with multiple sclerosis, enrolled in a pregnancy study. The CDR3 runs from the conserved cysteine through the conserved F or W. The order of the fields is clone size, V gene, J gene, D gene, CDR3 DNA, CDR3 protein. The D gene is left open where the match is weak. Size is omitted from some rows. Given values are once, few, many or a class for expanded clones.

clone size: .
V gene: TRBV2
J gene: TRBJ2-4
D gene: TRBD2
CDR3 DNA: TGTGCCAGCAGTGAGGGGGGGGGAAACATTCAGTACTTC
CDR3 protein: CASSEGGGNIQYF

clone size: .
V gene: TRBV7-7
J gene: TRBJ2-5
D gene: .
CDR3 DNA: TGTGCTAGCAGCCCGGGAGAGACCCAGTACTTC
CDR3 protein: CASSPGETQYF

clone size: .
V gene: TRBV9
J gene: TRBJ1-2
D gene: TRBD1
CDR3 DNA: TGTGCCAGCAGCCCGGGGACAGGTCAAGCTGGCTACACCTTC
CDR3 protein: CASSPGTGQAGYTF

clone size: .
V gene: TRBV6-5
J gene: TRBJ2-6
D gene: .
CDR3 DNA: TGTGCCAGCAGTTACCAACAGGGTGGGGCCAACGTCCTGACTTTC
CDR3 protein: CASSYQQGGANVLTF

clone size: .
V gene: TRBV27
J gene: TRBJ2-5
D gene: .
CDR3 DNA: TGTGCCAGCAGTCCCGGGACTGTCCGTCAAGAGACCCAGTACTTC
CDR3 protein: CASSPGTVRQETQYF

clone size: .
V gene: TRBV7-6
J gene: TRBJ2-3
D gene: TRBD2
CDR3 DNA: TGTGCCAGCAGCTTAGGTAGCGGGGGGGCACCGGATACGCAGTATTTT
CDR3 protein: CASSLGSGGAPDTQYF

clone size: once
V gene: TRBV6-1
J gene: TRBJ1-2
D gene: TRBD1
CDR3 DNA: TGTGCCCTTTCTAGGGGGACAGGCTATGGCTACACCTTC
CDR3 protein: CALSRGTGYGYTF

clone size: few
V gene: TRBV7-8
J gene: TRBJ1-5
D gene: .
CDR3 DNA: TGTGCCAGCAGCTTAGGGGAGGGGTCGACTCAGCCCCAGCATTTT
CDR3 protein: CASSLGEGSTQPQHF

clone size: .
V gene: TRBV28
J gene: TRBJ2-7
D gene: TRBD2
CDR3 DNA: TGTGCCAGCAGGGGTAGCGGGGGATCCTACGAGCAGTACTTC
CDR3 protein: CASRGSGGSYEQYF

clone size: .
V gene: TRBV7-6
J gene: TRBJ2-6
D gene: .
CDR3 DNA: TGTGCCAGCAGCTTAGGAGGTTTTATACCTGGGGCCAACGTCCTGACTTTC
CDR3 protein: CASSLGGFIPGANVLTF

clone size: .
V gene: TRBV9
J gene: TRBJ1-1
D gene: TRBD1
CDR3 DNA: TGTGCCAGCAGCGGCCCCGCTTTTCCGACAGGGGGCATTTCGGGGATGAACACTGAAGCTTTCTTT
CDR3 protein: CASSGPAFPTGGISGMNTEAFF

clone size: .
V gene: TRBV30
J gene: TRBJ1-1
D gene: TRBD1
CDR3 DNA: TGTGCCTGGAGTGTATACGGGACAGTTAACACTGAAGCTTTCTTT
CDR3 protein: CAWSVYGTVNTEAFF

clone size: .
V gene: TRBV7-8
J gene: TRBJ1-3
D gene: .
CDR3 DNA: TGTGCCAGCAGCTTAGGTATTTTCAGGGTCCTCTCTGGAAACACCATATATTTT
CDR3 protein: CASSLGIFRVLSGNTIYF

clone size: .
V gene: TRBV9
J gene: TRBJ1-1
D gene: .
CDR3 DNA: TGTGCCAGCAGGGGCGGGACGGCGAACACTGAAGCTTTCTTT
CDR3 protein: CASRGGTANTEAFF

clone size: .
V gene: TRBV25-1
J gene: TRBJ1-6
D gene: .
CDR3 DNA: TGTGCCAGCAGTGAATATATCGACAGTTCACCCCTCCACTTT
CDR3 protein: CASSEYIDSSPLHF

clone size: .
V gene: TRBV6-4
J gene: TRBJ2-3
D gene: TRBD2
CDR3 DNA: TGTGCCAGCAGTGACGGCGGGGGGGCAGATACGCAGTATTTT
CDR3 protein: CASSDGGGADTQYF

clone size: .
V gene: TRBV21-1
J gene: TRBJ2-2
D gene: .
CDR3 DNA: TGTGCCAGCAGCAAATTGTTATCGACAGGGGAAAACACCGGGGAGCTGTTTTTT
CDR3 protein: CASSKLLSTGENTGELFF

clone size: .
V gene: TRBV6-4
J gene: TRBJ2-2
D gene: .
CDR3 DNA: TGTGCCAGCAAGACAGACCCTAACACCGGGGAGCTGTTTTTT
CDR3 protein: CASKTDPNTGELFF

clone size: .
V gene: TRBV6-5
J gene: TRBJ1-2
D gene: .
CDR3 DNA: TGTGCCAGCAGTTACGAGGGAATCAGCTATGGCTACACCTTC
CDR3 protein: CASSYEGISYGYTF

clone size: .
V gene: TRBV7-2
J gene: TRBJ1-2
D gene: .
CDR3 DNA: TGTGCCAGCGAAACCGGGTCCACCTATGGCTACACCTTC
CDR3 protein: CASETGSTYGYTF

clone size: .
V gene: TRBV11-2
J gene: TRBJ2-5
D gene: .
CDR3 DNA: TGTGCCAGCAGCTCGGGGGAACCGTCGTGGGAGACCCAGTACTTC
CDR3 protein: CASSSGEPSWETQYF

clone size: .
V gene: TRBV6-4
J gene: TRBJ2-6
D gene: .
CDR3 DNA: TGTGCCAGCAGTGACAAGGGGCCTGGGGCCAACGTCCTGACTTTC
CDR3 protein: CASSDKGPGANVLTF

clone size: .
V gene: TRBV29-1
J gene: TRBJ1-1
D gene: .
CDR3 DNA: TGCAGCGTTGTTGTTCCAGGGATACCTGAAGCTTTCTTT
CDR3 protein: CSVVVPGIPEAFF

clone size: .
V gene: TRBV5-6
J gene: TRBJ1-2
D gene: .
CDR3 DNA: TGTGCCAGCAGCTTGGGGGACACCACTTATGGCTACACCTTC
CDR3 protein: CASSLGDTTYGYTF

clone size: .
V gene: TRBV29-1
J gene: TRBJ2-7
D gene: TRBD1
CDR3 DNA: TGCAGCGTTACCGGGACAGATTTATACGAGCAGTACTTC
CDR3 protein: CSVTGTDLYEQYF

clone size: .
V gene: TRBV7-6
J gene: TRBJ1-2
D gene: TRBD1
CDR3 DNA: TGTGCCAGCACCGGATGGGACAGTAGTGGCTACACCTTC
CDR3 protein: CASTGWDSSGYTF

clone size: once
V gene: TRBV7-9
J gene: TRBJ2-2
D gene: .
CDR3 DNA: TGTGCCAGCAGGGGGCGGTCCACGACCGACACCGGGGAGCTGTTTTTT
CDR3 protein: CASRGRSTTDTGELFF

clone size: once
V gene: TRBV14
J gene: TRBJ2-1
D gene: TRBD1
CDR3 DNA: TGTGCCAGCAGCCTAGACAGGGGATACAATGAGCAGTTCTTC
CDR3 protein: CASSLDRGYNEQFF

clone size: .
V gene: TRBV5-1
J gene: TRBJ2-3
D gene: .
CDR3 DNA: TGCGCCAGCAAAACCGGAGATACGCAGTATTTT
CDR3 protein: CASKTGDTQYF

clone size: .
V gene: TRBV6-6
J gene: TRBJ2-5
D gene: .
CDR3 DNA: TGTGCCAGCAGTTATAACCCCAGTAGCGTGGAGACCCAGTACTTC
CDR3 protein: CASSYNPSSVETQYF

clone size: .
V gene: TRBV7-9
J gene: TRBJ1-2
D gene: .
CDR3 DNA: TGTGCCAGCCAAAACCCAAGAGGCTATGGCTACACCTTC
CDR3 protein: CASQNPRGYGYTF

clone size: .
V gene: TRBV7-8
J gene: TRBJ2-3
D gene: TRBD2
CDR3 DNA: TGTGCCAGCAGCTGGACTAGCGGGGGGTCTGATACGCAGTATTTT
CDR3 protein: CASSWTSGGSDTQYF

clone size: .
V gene: TRBV11-1
J gene: TRBJ1-1
D gene: .
CDR3 DNA: TGTGCCAGCAGCGAGGGGGGGCGGGGGAACACTGAAGCTTTCTTT
CDR3 protein: CASSEGGRGNTEAFF

clone size: .
V gene: TRBV19
J gene: TRBJ1-5
D gene: .
CDR3 DNA: TGTGCCAGTAGTATTATAAATCAGCCCCAGCATTTT
CDR3 protein: CASSIINQPQHF

clone size: .
V gene: TRBV19
J gene: TRBJ1-5
D gene: TRBD1
CDR3 DNA: TGTGCCAGTAGAGGACAGGGAGAACAGCCCCAGCATTTT
CDR3 protein: CASRGQGEQPQHF